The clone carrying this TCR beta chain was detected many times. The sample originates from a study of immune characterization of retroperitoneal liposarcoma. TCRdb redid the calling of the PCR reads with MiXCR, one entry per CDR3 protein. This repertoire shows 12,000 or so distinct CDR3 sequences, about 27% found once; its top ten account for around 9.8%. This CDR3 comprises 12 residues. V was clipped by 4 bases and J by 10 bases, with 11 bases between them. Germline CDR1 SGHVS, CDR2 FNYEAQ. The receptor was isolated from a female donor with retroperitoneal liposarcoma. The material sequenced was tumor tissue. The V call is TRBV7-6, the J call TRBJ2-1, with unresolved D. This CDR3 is CASSSMGREQFF. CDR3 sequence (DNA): TGTGCCAGCAGCTCCATGGGTCGGGAGCAGTTCTTC. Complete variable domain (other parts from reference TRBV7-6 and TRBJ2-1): GAGVSQSPRYKVTKRGQDVALRCDPISGHVSLYWYRQALGQGPEFLTYFNYEAQQDKSGLPNDRFSAERPEGSISTLTIQRTEQRDSAMYRCASSSMGREQFFGPGTRLTVL.